This entry lists 2 T cell receptor beta chains sequenced from one sample in a study of Tregs in tolerant kidney transplant recipients. Method: immunoSEQ multiplex PCR; TCRdb's copy keeps in-frame clones and lacks some. The data hold about 94,000 clones, with 90% to 95% observed a single time. The sample in question was CD4+ T cells from blood, obtained before the transplant. The receptors were sampled from a human donor who received a combined kidney and bone marrow transplant.

This rearrangement joins TRBV5-1 to TRBJ2-6; D ambiguous. There are 15 residues in the CDR3. The germline V gene encodes CDR1 SGHRS and CDR2 YFSETQ. The V and J ends lost 0 bases and 4 bases respectively, with 8 bases between them. CDR3 sequence reads: CASSLGSSGANVLTF. DNA for the CDR3: TGCGCCAGCAGCTTGGGGAGTTCCGGGGCCAACGTCCTGACTTTC. Full variable domain (remainder filled in from reference TRBV5-1 and TRBJ2-6): KAGVTQTPRYLIKTRGQQVTLSCSPISGHRSVSWYQQTPGQGLQFLFEYFSETQRNKGNFPGRFSGRQFSNSRSEMNVSTLELGDSALYLCASSLGSSGANVLTFGAGSRLTVL.

In DNA, the CDR3 is TGCGCCAGCAGCCTCTCGGGACAGGGCCGCGAGCAGTACTTC. Translation gives CASSLSGQGREQYF. V usage is TRBV5-1 and J usage is TRBJ2-7; 9 bases are shared with TRBD1. Per germline, CDR1 SGHRS and CDR2 YFSETQ. V dropped 4 bases and J dropped 6; count of bases not matched to a gene: 8. This CDR3 has 14 amino acids.